These T cell receptor beta chains were read from a single sample in a study of T cell responses to AZD1222 COVID-19 vaccine. The method was immunoSEQ multiplex PCR; TCRdb's version includes in-frame clones alone and lacks a portion of them. Of 100,000 to 150,000 clones listed, 80% to 95% were seen once; the top ten hold approximately 1.2%. Specimen: peripheral blood, collected 28 days after the second AZD1222 dose. Receptors were obtained from an adult who received the AZD1222 COVID-19 vaccine. Both conserved end residues are part of each CDR3. The D gene is left open where the match is weak. Size is stated for part of the rows, as once, few or many counts, or as a class when the clone is expanded.

clone_size j_call d_call v_call cdr3_nt cdr3_aa
once TRBJ2-1 TRBD2 TRBV9 TGTGCCAGCAGCGTCGGGGGGGCCGGGAACAATGAGCAGTTCTTC CASSVGGAGNNEQFF
few TRBJ1-1 TRBD1 TRBV5-1 TGCGCCAGCAGCTTTAACGGACAGGGTAACACTGAAGCTTTCTTT CASSFNGQGNTEAFF
- TRBJ2-5 - TRBV5-1 TGCGCCAGCAGCTTTGGGGGAGGAGAGACCCAGTACTTC CASSFGGGETQYF
- TRBJ1-2 - TRBV6-2/TRBV6-3 TGTGCCAGCAGTCTCGGCCAGCGGTACACCTTC CASSLGQRYTF
- TRBJ2-2 - TRBV27 TGTGCCAGCAGTAAAAACGGGCCAGCGCCCGGGGAGCTGTTTTTT CASSKNGPAPGELFF
- TRBJ1-3 - TRBV6-2/TRBV6-3 TGTGCCAGCAGTTATAGACAGGACCTCGAGCCGCCCTCTGGAAACACCATATATTTT CASSYRQDLEPPSGNTIYF
- TRBJ2-2 - TRBV13 TGTGCCAGCAGCTTAGGCATCGGGGAGCTGTTTTTT CASSLGIGELFF
few TRBJ1-1 TRBD1 TRBV12-5 TGTGCTAGTGGTTCAGGGACAGGGGGGAGATCGGATGGTGAAGCTTTCTTT CASGSGTGGRSDGEAFF
few TRBJ1-1 TRBD1 TRBV14 TGTGCCAGCAGCCTTGGACAGGGGGCTGCAAAAGTTAAAGCTTTCTTT CASSLGQGAAKVKAFF
once TRBJ2-7 - TRBV9 TGTGCCAGCAGCGAGACCGGGAGAACCTACGAGCAGTACTTC CASSETGRTYEQYF
- TRBJ2-7 - TRBV7-2 TGTGCCAGCAGCTTATCGAGTTCCTACGAGCAGTACTTC CASSLSSSYEQYF
- TRBJ1-1 - TRBV29-1 TGCAGCGCGCTGACAGGATTCGGAACTGAAGCTTTCTTT CSALTGFGTEAFF
- TRBJ1-6 TRBD1 TRBV25-1 TGTGCCAGCAGTGCGGCAGGGGGCCCTTTCTCCCTCCACTTT CASSAAGGPFSLHF
- TRBJ2-7 - TRBV7-2 TGTGCCAGCAGCTTAGTAGGTAGCACTCGCGAGCAGTACTTC CASSLVGSTREQYF
- TRBJ1-1 - TRBV4-2 TGTGCCAGCAGCCAAGCGGGGGGCCCGGGGAACACTGAAGCTTTCTTT CASSQAGGPGNTEAFF
- TRBJ2-1 TRBD2 TRBV9 TGTGCCAGCAGCGTGGTTGCGGGGGGATCTAACAATGAGCAGTTCTTC CASSVVAGGSNNEQFF
- TRBJ1-2 - TRBV30 TGTGCCTGGATTTCGGGGACAAGGACAGCGAACTATGGCTACACCTTC CAWISGTRTANYGYTF
- TRBJ2-2 TRBD2 TRBV7-2 TGTGCCAGCAGCGAAGGACTAGCGGGGGGCCCGAACACCGGGGAGCTGTTTTTT CASSEGLAGGPNTGELFF
- TRBJ2-2 - TRBV7-2 TGTGCCAGCAGAAACACCGGGGAGCTGTTTTTT CASRNTGELFF
- TRBJ1-6 TRBD1 TRBV18 TGTGCCAGCTCACCAGCCGGACAGGTGAATTCACCCCTCCACTTT CASSPAGQVNSPLHF
- TRBJ2-5 - TRBV2 TGTGCCAGTACTTTAAGGGGGATCGCAGAGACCCAGTACTTC CASTLRGIAETQYF
- TRBJ2-1 TRBD2 TRBV5-5 TGTGCCAGCAGCTTGGCTAGCGGGGTCCCAAGCTCCTACAATGAGCAGTTCTTC CASSLASGVPSSYNEQFF
- TRBJ1-2 TRBD1 TRBV29-1 TGCAGCGGGTTGACAGGGGGAGATGGCTACACCTTC CSGLTGGDGYTF
- TRBJ2-7 - TRBV6-2/TRBV6-3 TGTGCCAGCAGTTGGGTTAGCGAGCAGTACTTC CASSWVSEQYF
- TRBJ1-4 - TRBV7-6 TGTGCCAGCAGCTTAGCGGCAGGGGACGAAAAACTGTTTTTT CASSLAAGDEKLFF
- TRBJ1-1 - TRBV18 TGTGCCAGCTCACCAGGCAGCCAATATGGAGCTTTCTTT CASSPGSQYGAFF
- TRBJ2-5 TRBD2 TRBV19 TGTGCCAGTAGTACTACCGGACTAGCGGAAGAGACCCAGTACTTC CASSTTGLAEETQYF
- TRBJ1-3 - TRBV18 TGTGCCAGCTCACCAGATCAGGGAAACACCATATATTTT CASSPDQGNTIYF
- TRBJ1-1 - TRBV5-8 TGTGCCAGCAAACGACAGAGTATGAACACTGAAGCTTTCTTT CASKRQSMNTEAFF
- TRBJ2-1 TRBD2 TRBV7-9 TGTGCCAGCAGCGGGGGACTAGCGGGCTACAATGAGCAGTTCTTC CASSGGLAGYNEQFF
few TRBJ1-5 TRBD1 TRBV3-1/TRBV3-2 TGTGCCAGCAGCCATCAACAGGGGGCTAGCAATCAGCCCCAGCATTTT CASSHQQGASNQPQHF
- TRBJ2-3 - TRBV10-3 TGTGCCATCAGTGGGGATCCCAGCACAGATACGCAGTATTTT CAISGDPSTDTQYF
- TRBJ2-1 TRBD2 TRBV9 TGTGCCAGCAGCGATAGGACTAGAAAGGCCAATGAGCAGTTCTTC CASSDRTRKANEQFF
once TRBJ1-1 TRBD1 TRBV19 TGTGCCAGTAGACGGCCGGGACAGGGGGCGAACACTGAAGCTTTCTTT CASRRPGQGANTEAFF
- TRBJ2-1 - TRBV9 TGTGCCAGCAGCGGACAAGCCTCCTACAATGAGCAGTTCTTC CASSGQASYNEQFF
- TRBJ1-4 - TRBV7-2 TGTGCCAGCAGCTCCGCCCCTCCGGGGAGGGGGGGGGAAAAACTGTTTTTT CASSSAPPGRGGEKLFF
- TRBJ1-4 TRBD1 TRBV28 TGTGCCAGCAGTTTAGTCGGACAGGGGGATGAAAAACTGTTTTTT CASSLVGQGDEKLFF
- TRBJ2-1 - TRBV19 TGTGCCAGTAGTATGTTCGCGAGGAGTCTCTCCTACAATGAGCAGTTCTTC CASSMFARSLSYNEQFF
once TRBJ1-2 - TRBV4-3 TGCGCCAGCAGCCAAAAGGGAACTAATGGCTACACCTTC CASSQKGTNGYTF
few TRBJ1-3 TRBD1 TRBV4-3 TGCGCCAGCAGCCGAGACAGGGGCTCTGGAAACACCATATATTTT CASSRDRGSGNTIYF
- TRBJ1-6 TRBD1 TRBV9 TGTGCCAGCAGCGTAGCCGGGACAGGTTATTCACCCCTCCACTTT CASSVAGTGYSPLHF
- TRBJ1-1 TRBD1 TRBV5-6 TGTGCCAGCAGCCGGACAGGGGGCACTGAAGCTTTCTTT CASSRTGGTEAFF
once TRBJ2-7 - TRBV5-4 TGTGCCAGCAGCTTGGGTCAGAGAGGGTACGAGCAGTACTTC CASSLGQRGYEQYF
- TRBJ2-2 TRBD1 TRBV6-6 TGTGCCAGCAGTTACCCAACAGGGGACACCGGGGAGCTGTTTTTT CASSYPTGDTGELFF
- TRBJ1-1 - TRBV24-1 TGTGCCACCAGTGACGACAGGGAAGCTTTCTTT CATSDDREAFF
- TRBJ1-1 TRBD1 TRBV18 TGTGCCAGCTCAGAACAGGGGACCTTAGGGTACACTGAAGCTTTCTTT CASSEQGTLGYTEAFF